The sample holds one count of the clone carrying this T cell receptor beta chain. Antigen unknown. This record comes from a study of lymphopenia after photon versus proton radiotherapy. The CDR3 contains 21 residues. Losses at the gene ends were 2 bases for V and 2 bases for J; bases not matched to a gene: 17. The germline V gene encodes CDR1 MNHEY and CDR2 SMNVEV (reference sequence). Findings and limits, study-wide: Survival link was tested only in deceased patients; proton benefit remains a possibility. A bigger post-nadir fall in TCR diversity correlated inversely with survival time in deceased patients. Under photons, naive T cells and diversity fell while effector/memory populations rose. Oligoclonal CD8+ Temra expansion after nadir drove photon patients' diversity drop.

Profiled with immunoSEQ multiplex PCR; TCRdb holds only in-frame clones, not every one. The sample carries some 45,000 clones, about 80% recorded once. The source was peripheral blood, collected from a patient treated with proton-based radiotherapy. This clonotype was obtained from a woman in her seventies with pancreatic cancer. The chain carries TRBV27 and TRBJ2-4, with 11 bases that match TRBD2. CDR3 protein: CASSLRPGLAGPAHTKNIQYF. Here the CDR3 DNA reads TGTGCCAGCAGTTTAAGACCCGGACTAGCGGGCCCTGCACATACCAAAAACATTCAGTACTTC.